Included here is one T cell receptor beta chain sequence, with context. This clone showed up just a few times. What this receptor recognizes is not known. No base-level quality is on record; no much larger clone is a single base apart. CDR1 and CDR2 (SGHDN, FVKESK) derive from the germline V gene. The CDR3 holds 13 amino acids from the cysteine to the phenylalanine. Just the 39-base CDR3 DNA is kept, in frame starting at base 1. V is trimmed back by 3 bases and J by 15 bases, and the junction contains 11 bases that no gene match accounts for. The entry originates in a study of control samples from healthy donors and cancer patients (dated by TCRdb to between 2020 and 2021). The receptor library was made with the immunoSEQ multiplex PCR assay. TCRdb retrieved this table from immuneACCESS and kept in-frame rearrangements only. Not all clones are present; in checked studies, unresolved V genes account for under half, and no reason is known for the remainder. The sample table shows over 70,000 clones, and roughly nine tenths are seen once. The ten largest clones take up about 7.6% of the sample.

Sample: blood. The sequence came from a woman aged 55 to 70 in good health. This chain is built from TRBV14 and TRBJ2-4; TRBD1 lines up with 7 middle nucleotides. The CDR3 in this case is CASSQGNRGPWYF. The nucleotide sequence reads as follows: TGTGCCAGCAGCCAGGGTAACAGGGGACCTTGGTACTTC.